These 2 T cell receptor beta chains originate from one sample sequenced in a study of control samples from healthy donors and cancer patients. Profiling relied on immunoSEQ multiplex PCR, and the TCRdb table lists in-frame clones only, not all of them. The table shows about 100,000 clones, with 85% to 95% occurring only once. Sequencing was carried out using blood. The source is a man between 18 and 35 years old in good health.

This chain uses TRBV7-2 with TRBJ2-7; 10 nucleotides agree with TRBD2. V lost 1 base and J lost 1; bases outside the gene matches: 4. There are 16 residues in the CDR3. Germline V lookup: CDR1 SGHTA, CDR2 FQGNSA. The CDR3 nucleotides are TGTGCCAGCAGCTTAGATTCTAGCGGGAGATCCTACGAGCAGTACTTC. Protein: CASSLDSSGRSYEQYF.

The rearrangement links TRBV30 to TRBJ1-4, with TRBD1 matching over 7 bases. Per the germline V gene, CDR1 is GTSNPN and CDR2 is SVGIG (reference sequence). The CDR3 contains 16 residues. V shed 1 base and J 8 bases; nucleotides not matched to a gene: 13. CDR3 bases: TGTGCCTGGAGTGGGGGGACCGGGACAGAATCCGAAAAACTGTTTTTT. Its protein is CAWSGGTGTESEKLFF.